The following is a TCR beta chain sequence with its context. Its antigen is not identified. The treatment here: roughly 10-day PBMC culture with coronavirus spike peptide pools or control peptides (ViraFEST assay). CD4+ T cells of the unexposed donor were collected before the COVID-19 pandemic (2011-2018). Wells contained roughly 1.9 million PBMCs each, and these were cultured with 10 IU/ml IL-2 and around 10 ug/ml peptide pools. Cultured CD4+ T cell DNA underwent sequencing with the Oncomine TCR Beta short-read assay. Researchers extracted genomic DNA from CD4+ T cells that had been cultured. TCRdb re-derived calls from the PCR reads in MiXCR, one entry per CDR3 protein. Of about 9,000 distinct CDR3 sequences in the sample, over 35% are singletons; the top ten hold 20% to 25%. This sample is drawn from a study of vaccination and CD4 T cells after COVID-19. Background on the study: Two mRNA vaccine doses were given, either BNT162b2 or mRNA-1273. Post-vaccination samples were procured at a median of roughly 76 days following dose two (range 14 to 241). Study-level results: When vaccine-specific clones from convalescent patients were examined, 304 of 307 were spike mono-reactive.

The CDR3 has 15 residues. Germline V gene sequence: CDR1 MNHEY, CDR2 SMNVEV (reference sequence). V gave up 0 bases and J gave up 4 bases, with 11 bases separating them. Sequenced material: CD4+ T cells from blood, cultured in vitro. The TCR originated in a human donor in good health. The V and J genes are TRBV27 and TRBJ2-3; no definite D call. The CDR3 DNA reads as TGTGCCAGCAGTTTATCGACTGAAGCTTCAGATACGCAGTATTTT. This codes for CASSLSTEASDTQYF.